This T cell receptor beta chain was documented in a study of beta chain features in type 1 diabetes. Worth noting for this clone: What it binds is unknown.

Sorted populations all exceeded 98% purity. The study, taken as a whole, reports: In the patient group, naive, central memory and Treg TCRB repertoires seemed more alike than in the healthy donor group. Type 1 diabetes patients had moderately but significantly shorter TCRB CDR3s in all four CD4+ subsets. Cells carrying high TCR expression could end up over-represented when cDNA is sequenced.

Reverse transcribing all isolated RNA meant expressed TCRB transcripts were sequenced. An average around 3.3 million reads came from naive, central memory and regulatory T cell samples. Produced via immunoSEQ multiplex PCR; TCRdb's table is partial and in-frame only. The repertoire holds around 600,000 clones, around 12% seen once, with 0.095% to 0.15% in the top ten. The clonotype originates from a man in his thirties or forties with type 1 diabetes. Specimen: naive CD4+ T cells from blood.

The CDR3 DNA follows: TGCGCCAGCAGCTCAGGGACAGGGTCAACCGATGAGCAGTTCTTC. Translation: CASSSGTGSTDEQFF. The chain is built from TRBV5-1 and TRBJ2-1; 9 positions match TRBD1. Germline V gene data show CDR1 as SGHRS and CDR2 as YFSETQ. Unmatched junction bases numbered 9, after V lost 3 bases and J lost 8 bases. The CDR3 totals 15 residues.